Below are 22 T cell receptor beta chains sequenced from a single sample in a study of blood T cell repertoires in COVID-19. Produced via immunoSEQ multiplex PCR; TCRdb's table is partial and in-frame only. The sample carries 150,000 or so clones, roughly 88% recorded once. The sample comprised PBMCs or T cells enriched from blood (not recorded which). The receptors were sampled from a man aged 50 to 60 who had recovered from COVID-19.

V gene TRBV24-1 combines with J gene TRBJ2-7; 13 nucleotides line up with TRBD2. The junction had 3 bases not matched to a gene; V was cut back by 3 bases and J by 2 bases. Germline V lookup: CDR1 KGHDR, CDR2 SFDVKD. The CDR3 is 16 amino acids. The CDR3 loop reads CATSDPTSGGAYEQYF. DNA for the CDR3: TGTGCCACCAGTGATCCTACTAGCGGGGGGGCCTACGAGCAGTACTTC.

The genes are TRBV6-5 and TRBJ2-7, with no clear D. This CDR3 has 13 residues. V shed 0 bases and J shed 4 bases, with 7 bases lying between them. CDR1 is MNHEY and CDR2 is SVGAGI in the germline V gene. CDR3 loop: CASSYSEVYEQYF. In DNA form, the CDR3 reads TGTGCCAGCAGTTACTCAGAGGTTTACGAGCAGTACTTC.

This clone showed up just a few times. This chain connects TRBV11-1 to TRBJ2-7, with 8 bases lining up with TRBD1. The CDR3 is made up of 13 amino acids. V trimming: 4 bases; J trimming: 6 bases; junction bases outside the gene matches: 5. CDR1 and CDR2 from the germline V gene are SGHAT and FQDESV (reference sequence). In DNA, the CDR3 is TGTGCCAGCAGCTCAGGACAGGGCGGCGAGCAGTACTTC. Its protein is CASSSGQGGEQYF.

This clone was recorded a few times. The genes are TRBV9 and TRBJ2-1, with D perhaps TRBD1 (5 bases). In germline, CDR1 is SGDLS, CDR2 YYNGEE. With 3 bases removed from V and 8 bases from J, the gap between germline ends came to 18 bases. The CDR3 has 15 amino acids. The CDR3 region is CASSDGPAQGHEQFF. The CDR3 coding sequence is TGTGCCAGCAGCGACGGGCCCGCCCAGGGTCATGAGCAGTTCTTC.

CDR3 bases: TGTGCCAGCAGCCCCGGACAGGGCTTTGAAAAACTGTTTTTT. This translates into CASSPGQGFEKLFF. The V gene is TRBV11-1, the J gene TRBJ1-4; the match to TRBD1 covers 8 bases. Per germline, CDR1 SGHAT and CDR2 FQDESV (reference sequence). The CDR3 has 14 residues. V lost 5 bases and J lost 7; bases outside the gene matches: 6.

This sequence joins TRBV6-5 and TRBJ1-2; TRBD1 agrees at 7 bases. The V gene end was trimmed by 5 bases and the J gene end by 6 bases; junction bases not matched to a gene: 3. CDR1 and CDR2 from the germline V gene are MNHEY and SVGAGI. The CDR3 runs to 12 residues. The CDR3 sequence is CASSLDRDGYTF. The CDR3, as DNA: TGTGCCAGCAGTCTAGACAGGGATGGCTACACCTTC.

V usage is TRBV18 and J usage is TRBJ1-2; TRBD1 agrees at 11 bases. The junction had 5 bases not matched to a gene; V was cut back by 3 bases and J by 2 bases. The CDR3 covers 16 residues. Looked up from germline, CDR1 is KGHSH and CDR2 is LQKENI. CDR3 nucleotides: TGTGCCAGCTCACCGGAGGGGACAGGGGGGAACTATGGCTACACCTTC. Its translation is CASSPEGTGGNYGYTF.

The chain recombines TRBV12-3 or TRBV12-4 with TRBJ2-2; maybe TRBD1 (5 bases). V lost 3 bases and J lost 6, with 8 bases in between. This CDR3 region has 13 residues. CDR3 protein: CASSLGPAGELFF. The CDR3 DNA sequence: TGTGCCAGCAGTTTGGGGCCCGCCGGGGAGCTGTTTTTT.

V gene TRBV7-8 combines with J gene TRBJ1-6, with 8 bases aligning to TRBD1. V dropped 4 bases and J dropped 9; count of bases not matched to a gene: 11. Germline loops: CDR1 SGHVS, CDR2 FQNEAQ. The CDR3 is 16 amino acids. The CDR3: CASSSQIRGRGSPLHF. CDR3 nucleotide sequence: TGTGCCAGCAGCTCTCAGATCAGGGGGCGCGGTTCACCCCTCCACTTT.

CDR3 DNA: TGTGCCAGCAGCTTAGGCAGGACTAGCGGGGGGCAAAGTAAAGAGACCCAGTACTTC. This sequence encodes CASSLGRTSGGQSKETQYF. The rearrangement links TRBV13 to TRBJ2-5; 14 positions match TRBD2. Germline CDR1 reads PRHDT; CDR2 reads FYEKMQ (reference sequence). This CDR3 spans 19 amino acids. V trimming: 0 bases; J trimming: 3 bases; junction bases outside the gene matches: 9.

The V call is TRBV28, the J call TRBJ2-7, with 7 bases matching TRBD2. Trimming cost V 7 bases and J 2 bases; bases outside gene matches: 5. In germline, CDR1 is MDHEN, CDR2 SYDVKM. There are 13 residues in the CDR3. DNA of the CDR3: TGTGCCAGCAATACCGGGACTACCTACGAGCAGTACTTC. It translates to CASNTGTTYEQYF. The full variable domain, its missing parts supplied by reference TRBV28 and TRBJ2-7, is DVKVTQSSRYLVKRTGEKVFLECVQDMDHENMFWYRQDPGLGLRLIYFSYDVKMKEKGDIPEGYSVSREKKERFSLILESASTNQTSMYLCASNTGTTYEQYFGPGTRLTVT.

The J gene is TRBJ1-2, the V gene TRBV3-1 (or the pseudogene TRBV3-2); D gene ambiguous. V shed 7 bases and J shed 4 bases, with 10 bases lying between them. The germline gives CDR1 LGHDT, CDR2 YNNKEL (reference sequence). The CDR3 sequence is 12 residues long. The CDR3 sequence: CASNSGSYGYTF. CDR3 DNA sequence: TGTGCCAGCAACAGTGGCAGCTATGGCTACACCTTC.

The rearrangement joins TRBV19 to TRBJ1-3, with D unresolved. Germline CDR1 is LNHDA and CDR2 is SQIVND (reference sequence). V was cut by 1 base and J by 3 bases, with 13 bases left in between. CDR3 size: 16 residues. CDR3 DNA: TGTGCCAGTAGTATAGGCTCCGGGTTGATTGGAAACACCATATATTTT. It is translated as CASSIGSGLIGNTIYF.

This clone has just a few counts. The chain couples TRBV3-1 (or the pseudogene TRBV3-2) to TRBJ2-2; 12 nucleotides align to TRBD2. V lost 6 bases to trimming and J lost 7 bases; unmatched junction nucleotides: 15. CDR3 length: 18 residues. Germline V lookup: CDR1 LGHDT, CDR2 YNNKEL (reference sequence). The CDR3 coding sequence is TGTGCCAGCAGGAAAAAACCCCGACTAGCGGGGGAGATCGGGGAGCTGTTTTTT. Its translation is CASRKKPRLAGEIGELFF.

The chain uses TRBV19 and TRBJ2-7, with D possibly TRBD2 on 5 matching bases. The length of the CDR3 is 14 residues. In germline, CDR1 is LNHDA, CDR2 SQIVND (reference sequence). V was cut by 5 bases and J by 6 bases, with 17 bases left in between. In DNA, the CDR3 is TGTGCCAGTAGTCGGAGCCCCGGGATAGGCGAGCAGTACTTC. Its protein is CASSRSPGIGEQYF.

The chain joins TRBV7-9 to TRBJ2-3, with 9 bases identical to TRBD2. The CDR3 spans 18 residues. V dropped 5 bases and J dropped 1; count of bases not matched to a gene: 13. Germline V lookup: CDR1 SEHNR, CDR2 FQNEAQ (reference sequence). CDR3 sequence (DNA): TGTGCCAGCAGCCTTAGCGGGGGAGCACTAAAACGCACAGATACGCAGTATTTT. Protein product: CASSLSGGALKRTDTQYF.

The chain is built from TRBV2 and TRBJ1-6; D is unresolved. Trimming took 6 bases from V and 9 from J, leaving 24 bases between them. The CDR3 length is 17 residues. Germline V gene data show CDR1 as SNHLY and CDR2 as FYNNEI. The CDR3 DNA sequence: TGTGCCAGCAGCCTCCGACGGAATCTCGGGGAGAGTTCACCCCTCCACTTT. The encoded protein is CASSLRRNLGESSPLHF.

The V gene is TRBV27, the J gene TRBJ1-1, with no clear D. Trimming pared 7 bases from V and 0 bases from J, leaving 9 bases between. Germline V gives CDR1 MNHEY, CDR2 SMNVEV (reference sequence). The CDR3 runs 13 residues. CDR3 residues: CASKRIMNTEAFF. DNA for the CDR3: TGTGCCAGCAAGAGGATCATGAACACTGAAGCTTTCTTT.

In this sample, this clone turned up a few times. The chain combines TRBV2 with TRBJ2-6, with 7 bases matching TRBD2. Germline CDR1 SNHLY, CDR2 FYNNEI. The CDR3 runs 17 residues. V lost 3 bases, J lost 0 bases, and 5 bases stayed unmatched. CDR3 nucleotides: TGTGCCAGCAGTGAGCAGAGGACTAGCTCTGGGGCCAACGTCCTGACTTTC. This encodes CASSEQRTSSGANVLTF.

V and J are TRBV7-2 and TRBJ1-5, with TRBD1 matching over 8 bases. The CDR3 runs to 15 residues. J gave up 2 bases and V 5 bases, and 5 bases lay outside the gene matches. Germline values: CDR1 SGHTA, CDR2 FQGNSA. CDR3 sequence reads: CASSVGQAGNQPQHF. The CDR3 DNA is TGTGCCAGCAGCGTGGGACAGGCAGGCAATCAGCCCCAGCATTTT.

This chain joins TRBV6-6 and TRBJ1-1, with TRBD1 identical over 8 bases. The germline V gene encodes CDR1 MNHNY and CDR2 SVGAGI (reference sequence). CDR3 size: 13 residues. Germline trimming cut 5 bases from V and 4 bases from J; bases unmatched to any gene: 3. The CDR3 DNA reads as TGTGCCAGCAGTACAGGGGGGCGCACTGAAGCTTTCTTT. Amino acid sequence: CASSTGGRTEAFF.

This chain connects TRBV9 to TRBJ2-2, with D perhaps TRBD1 (6 bases). This CDR3 has 16 amino acids. The germline gives CDR1 SGDLS, CDR2 YYNGEE. With 0 bases removed from V and 7 bases from J, the gap between germline ends came to 16 bases. The CDR3 DNA follows: TGTGCCAGCAGCGTAGGACACAGGGAAATTATCGGGGAGCTGTTTTTT. Protein product: CASSVGHREIIGELFF.